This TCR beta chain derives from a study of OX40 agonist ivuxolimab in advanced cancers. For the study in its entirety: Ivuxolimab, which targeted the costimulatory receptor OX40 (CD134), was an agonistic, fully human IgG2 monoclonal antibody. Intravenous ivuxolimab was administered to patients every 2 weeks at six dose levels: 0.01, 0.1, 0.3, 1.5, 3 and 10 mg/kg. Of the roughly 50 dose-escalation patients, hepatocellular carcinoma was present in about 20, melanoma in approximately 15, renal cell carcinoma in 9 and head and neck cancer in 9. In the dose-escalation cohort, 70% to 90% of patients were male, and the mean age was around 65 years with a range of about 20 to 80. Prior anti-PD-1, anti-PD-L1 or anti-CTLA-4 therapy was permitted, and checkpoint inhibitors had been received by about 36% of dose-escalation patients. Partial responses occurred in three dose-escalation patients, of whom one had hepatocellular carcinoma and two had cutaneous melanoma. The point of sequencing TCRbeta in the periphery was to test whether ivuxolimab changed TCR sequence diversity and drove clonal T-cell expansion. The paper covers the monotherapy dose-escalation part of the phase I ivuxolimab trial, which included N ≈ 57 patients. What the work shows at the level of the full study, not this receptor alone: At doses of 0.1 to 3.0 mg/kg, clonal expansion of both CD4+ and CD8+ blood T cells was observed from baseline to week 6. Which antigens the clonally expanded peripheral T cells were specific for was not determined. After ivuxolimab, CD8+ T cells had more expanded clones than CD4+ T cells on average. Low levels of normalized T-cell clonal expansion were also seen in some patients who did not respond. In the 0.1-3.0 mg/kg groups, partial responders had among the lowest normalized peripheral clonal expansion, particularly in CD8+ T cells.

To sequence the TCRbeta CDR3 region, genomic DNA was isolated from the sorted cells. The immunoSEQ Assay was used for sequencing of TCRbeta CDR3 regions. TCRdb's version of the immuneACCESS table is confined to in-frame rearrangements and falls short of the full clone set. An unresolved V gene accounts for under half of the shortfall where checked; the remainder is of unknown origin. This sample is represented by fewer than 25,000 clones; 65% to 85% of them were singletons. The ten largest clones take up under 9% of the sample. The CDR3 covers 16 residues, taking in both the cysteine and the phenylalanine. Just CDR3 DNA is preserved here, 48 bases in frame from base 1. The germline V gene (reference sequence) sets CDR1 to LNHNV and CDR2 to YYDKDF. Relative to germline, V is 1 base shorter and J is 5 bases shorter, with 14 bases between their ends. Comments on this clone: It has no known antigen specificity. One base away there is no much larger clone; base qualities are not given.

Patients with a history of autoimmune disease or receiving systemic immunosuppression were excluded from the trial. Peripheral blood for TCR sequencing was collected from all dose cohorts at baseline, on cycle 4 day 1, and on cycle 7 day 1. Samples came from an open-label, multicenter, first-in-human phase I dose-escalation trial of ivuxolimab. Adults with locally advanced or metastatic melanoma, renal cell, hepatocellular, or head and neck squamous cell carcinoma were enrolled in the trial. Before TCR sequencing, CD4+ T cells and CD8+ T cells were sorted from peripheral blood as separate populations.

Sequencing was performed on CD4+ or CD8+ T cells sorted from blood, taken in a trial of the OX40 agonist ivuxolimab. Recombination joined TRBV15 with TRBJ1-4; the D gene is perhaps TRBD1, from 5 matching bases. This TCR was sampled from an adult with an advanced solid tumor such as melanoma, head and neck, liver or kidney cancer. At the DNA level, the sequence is TGTGCCACCAGCAGAGGGGCGGGGAGGGGAAATGAAAAACTGTTTTTT. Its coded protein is CATSRGAGRGNEKLFF.